One T cell receptor (beta chain) is described in this entry. The data derive from a study of technical replicates of blood from several donors. V dropped 3 bases and J dropped 5 bases, with 14 bases sitting between them. Germline V gene sequence: CDR1 SEHNR, CDR2 FQNEAQ (reference sequence). This CDR3 spans 15 amino acids. TCRdb keeps only in-frame clones here, not all; method: immunoSEQ multiplex PCR. The sample carries tens of thousands of clones, around 94% recorded once. This receptor was obtained from a human donor in good health. V gene TRBV7-9 combines with J gene TRBJ2-1; the D is unclear. Material: T cells isolated from PBMCs. In nucleotides, the CDR3 is TGTGCCAGCAGCTTCCCTACAGCCCGTAACAATGAGCAGTTCTTC. Translation: CASSFPTARNNEQFF.